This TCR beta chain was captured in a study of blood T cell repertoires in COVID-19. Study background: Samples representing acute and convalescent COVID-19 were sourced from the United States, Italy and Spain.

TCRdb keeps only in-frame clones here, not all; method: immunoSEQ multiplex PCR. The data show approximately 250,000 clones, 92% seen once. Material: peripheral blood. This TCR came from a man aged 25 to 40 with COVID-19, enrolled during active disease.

The DNA for the CDR3 is TGTGCCAGCAGCTTAGGGACAGCCGGGGAGCTGTTTTTT. This encodes CASSLGTAGELFF. The rearrangement uses TRBV7-7 and TRBJ2-2; D perhaps matches TRBD1 (6 bases). Between the trimmed V and J ends, which lost 1 base and 6 bases, there was a span of 6 bases. The germline CDR1 and CDR2 sequences are SSHAT and FNYEAQ (reference sequence). This CDR3 is 13 amino acids long. Combining the CDR3 with reference TRBV7-7 and TRBJ2-2 gives the whole variable domain GAGVSQSPRYKVTKRGQDVTLRCDPISSHATLYWYQQALGQGPEFLTYFNYEAQPDKSGLPSDRFSAERPEGSISTLTIQRTEQRDSAMYRCASSLGTAGELFFGEGSRLTVL.